A selection of T cell receptor beta chains follows, all from one sample in a study of blood T cell repertoires in COVID-19. Only in-frame clones appear in the TCRdb table, and some are missing; sequencing was by immunoSEQ multiplex PCR. Altogether some 350,000 clones are present, 80% to 90% being singletons, with the ten largest covering approximately 5%. Source material: PBMCs or T cells enriched from blood (not recorded which). The receptor set was obtained from a woman in her twenties or thirties who had recovered from COVID-19. Each CDR3 is given with its conserved first and last residue. A D gene is named only where the DNA matches it firmly. Where a row states a size, it is once, few, many or the class of an expanded clone; other rows omit it.

-	TRBD1	TRBV29-1	TRBJ1-2	TGCAGCGTTAGGGACAGAGCTAATAACTATGGCTACACCTTC	CSVRDRANNYGYTF
-	TRBD1	TRBV27	TRBJ2-7	TGTGCCAGCAGTCTTATTCAGGGGGCGGGTAGATACGAGCAGTACTTC	CASSLIQGAGRYEQYF
-	-	TRBV4-2	TRBJ2-1	TGTGCCAGCAGCCCGGGCGAAGGGGGGGCGAAACTAGACAATGAGCAGTTCTTC	CASSPGEGGAKLDNEQFF
-	-	TRBV28	TRBJ2-3	TGTGCCAGCAGTTTGAGGGGGGGGACAGATACGCAGTATTTT	CASSLRGGTDTQYF
-	TRBD1	TRBV7-3	TRBJ1-3	TGTGCCAGCAGCCCGGGACAGGGGAGTAGGACCATATATTTT	CASSPGQGSRTIYF
-	TRBD1	TRBV19	TRBJ1-1	TGTGCCAGTAGTGTCGACAGGGGGACTGAAGCTTTCTTT	CASSVDRGTEAFF
-	TRBD1	TRBV5-1	TRBJ1-1	TGCGCCAGCAGCGCACGCGGGGACAGGGGGCAGAACACTGAAGCTTTCTTT	CASSARGDRGQNTEAFF
-	-	TRBV19	TRBJ1-2	TGTGCCAGTAGTAAGGTTAGGACAGACTCTCTCGGCGGCTACACCTTC	CASSKVRTDSLGGYTF
-	-	TRBV7-9	TRBJ1-1	TGTGCCAGCAGCCCCACAGGGAACACTGAAGCTTTCTTT	CASSPTGNTEAFF
-	-	TRBV19	TRBJ2-7	TGTGCCAGTAGTATCACAGGGAGTTCTTACGAGCAGTACTTC	CASSITGSSYEQYF
-	TRBD1	TRBV27	TRBJ2-5	TGTGCCAGCAGCGACAGGGGCGAGGAGACCCAGTACTTC	CASSDRGEETQYF
-	-	TRBV5-1	TRBJ1-6	TGCGCCAGCAGCTTTGGTGAGAGCTCCTATAATTCACCCCTCCACTTT	CASSFGESSYNSPLHF
-	TRBD1	TRBV11-1	TRBJ1-2	TGTGCCAGCAGCTCCTGGGACAGGGTGAAAGATGGCTACACCTTC	CASSSWDRVKDGYTF
-	TRBD2	TRBV7-6	TRBJ2-2	TGTGCCAGCAGGACACCGACGGGGACTAGCGTTACCGGGGAGCTGTTTTTT	CASRTPTGTSVTGELFF
-	-	TRBV19	TRBJ1-1	TGTGCCAGTAGTATACAGGGGAGCCACACTGAAGCTTTCTTT	CASSIQGSHTEAFF
-	TRBD1	TRBV9	TRBJ1-4	TGTGCCAGCAGCACAACAGGGGGCGGTGAAAAACTGTTTTTT	CASSTTGGGEKLFF
-	TRBD1	TRBV28	TRBJ2-7	TGTGCCAGCAGTTTGGGACGGACAGGGGGCTCCTACGAGCAGTACTTC	CASSLGRTGGSYEQYF
-	TRBD2	TRBV9	TRBJ2-1	TGTGCCAGCAGCGTAACTGCGGGGGGTTACAATGAGCAGTTCTTC	CASSVTAGGYNEQFF
-	-	TRBV27	TRBJ2-1	TGTGCCAGCCGCAGGGACTTCGAGCAGTTCTTC	CASRRDFEQFF
-	TRBD1	TRBV4-2	TRBJ1-2	TGTGCCAGCAGCCTCGTGGGTGGTGGGACAGGGAATGCGTATGGCTACACCTTC	CASSLVGGGTGNAYGYTF
-	-	TRBV5-1	TRBJ1-2	TGCGCCAGCAGCTTGGTTGACCCGAGGAATGGCTACACCTTC	CASSLVDPRNGYTF
-	-	TRBV5-5	TRBJ1-2	TGTGCCAGCGGATTCCAGGGTAACTATGGCTACACCTTC	CASGFQGNYGYTF
-	-	TRBV6-4	TRBJ2-3	TGTGCCAGCAGTGACTCGCTAGCGTCGGCAGATACGCAGTATTTT	CASSDSLASADTQYF
-	TRBD2	TRBV7-3	TRBJ2-7	TGTGCCAGCAGCTTAAGCGGGGGGGACTCCTACGAGCAGTACTTC	CASSLSGGDSYEQYF
-	-	TRBV27	TRBJ2-7	TGTGCCAGCGCCCGGGACACTTACTACGAGCAGTACTTC	CASARDTYYEQYF
few	-	TRBV6-1	TRBJ2-1	TGTGCCAGCAGTGAAAGGGGATATGAGCAGTTCTTC	CASSERGYEQFF
few	-	TRBV10-2	TRBJ1-2	TGCGCCAGCAGCACCCCTCGGGGGGTGGTAAGAGGCTACACCTTC	CASSTPRGVVRGYTF
-	-	TRBV10-3	TRBJ1-1	TGTGCCATCAGTGAGCGGGATTTGAACACTGAAGCTTTCTTT	CAISERDLNTEAFF
-	-	TRBV12-3/TRBV12-4	TRBJ1-5	TGTGCCAGCAGTTTAAACAGCTATCAGCCCCAGCATTTT	CASSLNSYQPQHF
-	-	TRBV19	TRBJ1-5	TGTGCCAGTAGTGGGACTCCAAATCAGCCCCAGCATTTT	CASSGTPNQPQHF
-	-	TRBV19	TRBJ1-2	TGTGCCAGTAGTATTCGGTGGGGCACCTATGGCTACACCTTC	CASSIRWGTYGYTF
-	-	TRBV28	TRBJ2-7	TGTGCCAGCAGTCCAACGGACAGAGACTCCTACGAGCAGTACTTC	CASSPTDRDSYEQYF
once	-	TRBV5-1	TRBJ2-1	TGCGCCAGCAGCCCGGAGGGACGTCTCTACAATGAGCAGTTCTTC	CASSPEGRLYNEQFF
-	-	TRBV2	TRBJ2-3	TGTGCCAGCAGAAAACAGGGCACAGATACGCAGTATTTT	CASRKQGTDTQYF
-	-	TRBV6-5	TRBJ2-3	TGTGCCAGCAGTTCCTTGACTGACAGGTCAGATACGCAGTATTTT	CASSSLTDRSDTQYF
-	-	TRBV1	TRBJ1-5	TGCACCAGCAGCCGGGGGGATCAGGGTTATAGCAATCAGCCCCAGCATTTT	CTSSRGDQGYSNQPQHF
-	-	TRBV5-4	TRBJ1-1	TGTGCCAGCAGCTTGGGGGGCAGCTCCACTGAAGCTTTCTTT	CASSLGGSSTEAFF
-	-	TRBV9	TRBJ2-1	TGTGCCAGCAGCGGGCCCCCGGGGGTCGAGCAGTTCTTC	CASSGPPGVEQFF
-	-	TRBV13	TRBJ1-1	TGTGCCAGCAGCACAGGGTTGCGTGAAGCTTTCTTT	CASSTGLREAFF